This T cell receptor (beta chain) was sequenced in a study of blood T cell repertoires in COVID-19. Overall study context: Acute and convalescent COVID-19 samples came from the United States, Italy and Spain.

Germline V CDR1 and CDR2: SQVTM, ANQGSEA. The CDR3 length is 15 residues. V lost 2 bases to trimming and J lost 4 bases; unmatched junction nucleotides: 7. Enrolment of Seattle patients took place during active infection, and they were followed longitudinally. Per the authors' pipeline: Nucleated cell counts were estimated from reference gene primer amplification. The data were produced by immunoSEQ multiplex PCR, yet TCRdb's version contains in-frame clones alone and is incomplete. Clone size and V and J calls were adopted from that table, with D and trimming inferred from the DNA. The sample holds roughly 180,000 clones, 70% to 90% seen once.

The chain is built from TRBV29-1 and TRBJ2-7; 11 bases align to TRBD1. This sequence originates from a woman between 45 and 65 years old with COVID-19, enrolled during active disease. Sequencing was carried out using peripheral blood. The chain's CDR3 is CSVERPGQGAYEQYF. DNA of the CDR3: TGCAGCGTTGAAAGGCCCGGACAGGGGGCTTACGAGCAGTACTTC.